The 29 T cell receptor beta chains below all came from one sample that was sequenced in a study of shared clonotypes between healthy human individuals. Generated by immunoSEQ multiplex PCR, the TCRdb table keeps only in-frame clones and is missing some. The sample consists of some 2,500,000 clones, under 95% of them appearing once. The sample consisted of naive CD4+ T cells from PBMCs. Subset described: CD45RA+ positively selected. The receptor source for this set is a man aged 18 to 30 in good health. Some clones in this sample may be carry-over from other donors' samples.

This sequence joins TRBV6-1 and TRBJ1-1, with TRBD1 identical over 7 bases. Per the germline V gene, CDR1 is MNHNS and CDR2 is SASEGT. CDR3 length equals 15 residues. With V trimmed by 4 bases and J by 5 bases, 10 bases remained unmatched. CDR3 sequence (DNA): TGTGCCAGCAGTGGGCGCTCAGGGGGAAATACTGAAGCTTTCTTT. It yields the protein CASSGRSGGNTEAFF.

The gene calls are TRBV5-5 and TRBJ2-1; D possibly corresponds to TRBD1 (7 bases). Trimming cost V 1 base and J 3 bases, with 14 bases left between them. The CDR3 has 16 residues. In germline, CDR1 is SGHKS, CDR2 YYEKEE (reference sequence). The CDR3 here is CASSLRGDRVYNEQFF. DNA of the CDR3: TGTGCCAGCAGCTTGAGGGGGGACAGAGTCTACAATGAGCAGTTCTTC.

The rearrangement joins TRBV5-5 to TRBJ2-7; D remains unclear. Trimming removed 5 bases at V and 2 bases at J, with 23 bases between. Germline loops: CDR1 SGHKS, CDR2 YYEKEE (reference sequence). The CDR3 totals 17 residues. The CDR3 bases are TGTGCCAGCAGTCGTTCCTTTAGACTTTATGATGCCTACGAGCAGTACTTC. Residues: CASSRSFRLYDAYEQYF.

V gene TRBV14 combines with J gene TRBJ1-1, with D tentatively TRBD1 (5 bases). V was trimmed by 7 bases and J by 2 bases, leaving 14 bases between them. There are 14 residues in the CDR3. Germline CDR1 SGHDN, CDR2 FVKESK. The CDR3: CASTLDSLNTEAFF. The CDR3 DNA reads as TGTGCCAGCACCCTCGACAGCCTAAACACTGAAGCTTTCTTT.

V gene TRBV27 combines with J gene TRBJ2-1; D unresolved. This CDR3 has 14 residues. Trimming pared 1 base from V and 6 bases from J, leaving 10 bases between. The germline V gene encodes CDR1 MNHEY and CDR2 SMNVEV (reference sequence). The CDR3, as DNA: TGTGCCAGCAGTTTATTCACGATCCCCAATGAGCAGTTCTTC. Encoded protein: CASSLFTIPNEQFF.

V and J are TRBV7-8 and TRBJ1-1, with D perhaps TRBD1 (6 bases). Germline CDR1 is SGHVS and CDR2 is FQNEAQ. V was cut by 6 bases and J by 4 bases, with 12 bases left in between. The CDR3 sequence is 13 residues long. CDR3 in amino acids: CASSRTGTTEAFF. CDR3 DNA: TGTGCCAGCAGTCGAACAGGGACCACTGAAGCTTTCTTT.

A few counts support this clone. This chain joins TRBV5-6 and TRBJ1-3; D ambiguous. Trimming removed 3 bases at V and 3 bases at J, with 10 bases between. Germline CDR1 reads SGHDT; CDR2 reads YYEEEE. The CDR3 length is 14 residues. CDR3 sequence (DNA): TGTGCCAGCAGCTACGGTCTGGGTGGAAACACCATATATTTT. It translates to CASSYGLGGNTIYF.

CDR3 residues: CASSLAQLLTYNEQFF. CDR3 nucleotides: TGTGCCAGCAGCTTAGCCCAGCTTCTTACATACAATGAGCAGTTCTTC. V gene TRBV11-2 combines with J gene TRBJ2-1, with D hard to call. Germline assignment: CDR1 SGHAT and CDR2 FQNNGV. V lost 1 base to trimming and J lost 4 bases, with 14 bases between them. CDR3 size: 16 residues.

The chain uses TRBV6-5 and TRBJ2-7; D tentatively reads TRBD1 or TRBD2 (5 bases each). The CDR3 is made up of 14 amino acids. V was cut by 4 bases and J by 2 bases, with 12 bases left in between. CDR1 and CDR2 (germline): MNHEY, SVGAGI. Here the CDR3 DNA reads TGTGCCAGCAGTTCGGGGCAGGGCACCTACGAGCAGTACTTC. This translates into CASSSGQGTYEQYF.

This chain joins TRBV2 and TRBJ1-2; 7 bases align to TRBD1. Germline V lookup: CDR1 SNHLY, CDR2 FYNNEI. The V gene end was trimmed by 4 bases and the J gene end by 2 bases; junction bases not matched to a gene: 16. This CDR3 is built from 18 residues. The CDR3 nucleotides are TGTGCCAGCAGTGCCCAGCGACAGGGACTCTCCGTAAACTATGGCTACACCTTC. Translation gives CASSAQRQGLSVNYGYTF.

The CDR3 region is CASSLLKGLPYEQYF. The CDR3 DNA follows: TGTGCCAGCAGTCTCCTAAAGGGACTCCCTTACGAGCAGTACTTC. The V call is TRBV27, the J call TRBJ2-7, with a tentative D call TRBD2 (6 bases). V lost 5 bases, J lost 4 bases, and 18 bases lay in between. CDR1 MNHEY and CDR2 SMNVEV come from the germline V gene (reference sequence). This CDR3 region has 15 residues.

CDR3 residues: CAWSPHGTRERETQYF. In nucleotides, the CDR3 is TGTGCCTGGAGTCCCCACGGGACGAGGGAGCGGGAGACCCAGTACTTC. The chain carries TRBV30 and TRBJ2-5, with D perhaps being TRBD1 or TRBD2 (5 bases each). Per the germline V gene, CDR1 is GTSNPN and CDR2 is SVGIG (reference sequence). V dropped 2 bases and J dropped 5 bases, with 21 bases sitting between them. This CDR3 contains 16 residues. Together with reference TRBV30 and TRBJ2-5, the CDR3 gives the full variable domain: SQTIHQWPATLVQPVGSPLSLECTVEGTSNPNLYWYRQAAGRGLQLLFYSVGIGQISSEVPQNLSASRPQDRQFILSSKKLLLSDSGFYLCAWSPHGTRERETQYFGPGTRLLVL.

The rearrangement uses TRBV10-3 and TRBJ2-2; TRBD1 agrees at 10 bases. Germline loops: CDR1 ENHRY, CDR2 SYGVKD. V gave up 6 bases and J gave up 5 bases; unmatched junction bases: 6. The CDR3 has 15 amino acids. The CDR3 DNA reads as TGTGCCATCAGCCCCACGGGACAGGGGACCGGGGAGCTGTTTTTT. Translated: CAISPTGQGTGELFF.

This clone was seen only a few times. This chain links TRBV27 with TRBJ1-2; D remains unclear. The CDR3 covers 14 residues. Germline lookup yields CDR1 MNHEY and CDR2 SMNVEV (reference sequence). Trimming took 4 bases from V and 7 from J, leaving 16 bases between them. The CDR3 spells CASSSLRRRGGYTF. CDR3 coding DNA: TGTGCCAGCAGTTCCCTACGGAGGCGAGGTGGCTACACCTTC.

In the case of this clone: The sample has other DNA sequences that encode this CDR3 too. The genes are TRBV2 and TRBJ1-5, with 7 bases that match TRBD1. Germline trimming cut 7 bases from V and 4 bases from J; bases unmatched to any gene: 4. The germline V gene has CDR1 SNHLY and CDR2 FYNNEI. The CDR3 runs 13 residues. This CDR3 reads CASTRDSNQPQHF. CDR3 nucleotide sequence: TGTGCCAGCACCAGGGACAGTAATCAGCCCCAGCATTTT.

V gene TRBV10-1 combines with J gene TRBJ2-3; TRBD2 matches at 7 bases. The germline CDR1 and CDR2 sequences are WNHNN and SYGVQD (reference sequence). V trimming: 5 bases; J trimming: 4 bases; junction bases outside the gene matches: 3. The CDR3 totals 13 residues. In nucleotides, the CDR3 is TGCGCCAGCAGTATTCGGGGGGCAGATACGCAGTATTTT. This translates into CASSIRGADTQYF.

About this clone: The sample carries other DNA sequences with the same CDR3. This chain's CDR3 is CSVGGLTYEQYF. The DNA of the CDR3 is TGCAGCGTTGGGGGTCTGACCTACGAGCAGTACTTC. V gene TRBV29-1 combines with J gene TRBJ2-7; D is undetermined. The germline gives CDR1 SQVTM, CDR2 ANQGSEA. This CDR3 has 12 amino acids. The V and J ends lost 4 bases and 2 bases respectively, with 9 bases between them.

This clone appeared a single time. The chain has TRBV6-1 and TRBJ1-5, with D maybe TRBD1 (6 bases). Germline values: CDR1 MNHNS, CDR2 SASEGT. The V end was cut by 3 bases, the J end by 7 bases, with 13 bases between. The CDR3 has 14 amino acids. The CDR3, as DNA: TGTGCCAGCAGTGATCGGGGGCATGGGCAGCCCCAGCATTTT. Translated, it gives CASSDRGHGQPQHF.

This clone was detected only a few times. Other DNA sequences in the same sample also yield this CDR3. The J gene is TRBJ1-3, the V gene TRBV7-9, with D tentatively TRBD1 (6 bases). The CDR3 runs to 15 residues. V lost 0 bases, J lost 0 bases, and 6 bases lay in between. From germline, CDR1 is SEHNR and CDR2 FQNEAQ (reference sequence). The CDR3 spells CASSLAGASGNTIYF. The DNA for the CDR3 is TGTGCCAGCAGCTTAGCGGGGGCCTCTGGAAACACCATATATTTT.

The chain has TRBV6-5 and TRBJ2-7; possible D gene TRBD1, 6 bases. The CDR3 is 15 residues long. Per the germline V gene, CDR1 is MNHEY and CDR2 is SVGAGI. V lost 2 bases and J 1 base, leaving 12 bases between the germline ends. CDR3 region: CASSYPGAASYEQYF. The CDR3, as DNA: TGTGCCAGCAGTTACCCAGGGGCAGCGTCCTACGAGCAGTACTTC.

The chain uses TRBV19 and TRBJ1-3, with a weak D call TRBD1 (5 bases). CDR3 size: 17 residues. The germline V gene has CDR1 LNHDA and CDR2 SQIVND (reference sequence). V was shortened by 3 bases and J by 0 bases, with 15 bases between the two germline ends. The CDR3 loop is CASSIRPGSLSGNTIYF. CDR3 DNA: TGTGCCAGTAGTATTCGGCCAGGGTCGCTCTCTGGAAACACCATATATTTT.

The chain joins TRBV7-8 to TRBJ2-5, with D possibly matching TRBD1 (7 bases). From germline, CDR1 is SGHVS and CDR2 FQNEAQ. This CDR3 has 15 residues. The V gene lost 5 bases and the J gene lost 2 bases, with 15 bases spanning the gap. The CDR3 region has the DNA TGTGCCAGCAGCCTCCGACAGGGACTTCAAGAGACCCAGTACTTC. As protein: CASSLRQGLQETQYF.

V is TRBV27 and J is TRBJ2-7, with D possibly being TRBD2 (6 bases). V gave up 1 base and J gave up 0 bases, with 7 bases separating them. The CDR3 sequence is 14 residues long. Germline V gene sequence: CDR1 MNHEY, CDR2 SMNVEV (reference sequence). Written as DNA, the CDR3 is TGTGCCAGCAGTTTATGGCGGGACTCCTACGAGCAGTACTTC. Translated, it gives CASSLWRDSYEQYF.

The CDR3 loop reads CASSISRVRNQPQHF. DNA of the CDR3: TGTGCCAGTAGTATATCCAGGGTTCGCAATCAGCCCCAGCATTTT. V usage is TRBV19 and J usage is TRBJ1-5; TRBD1 is a possible D gene (5 bases). The germline CDR1 and CDR2 sequences are LNHDA and SQIVND (reference sequence). The V and J ends lost 2 bases and 2 bases respectively, with 10 bases between them. The CDR3 runs to 15 residues.

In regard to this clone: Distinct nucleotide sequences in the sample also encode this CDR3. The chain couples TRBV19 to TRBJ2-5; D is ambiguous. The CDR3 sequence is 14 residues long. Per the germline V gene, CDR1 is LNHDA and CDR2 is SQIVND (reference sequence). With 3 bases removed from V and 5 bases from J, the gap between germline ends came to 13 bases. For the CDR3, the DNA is TGTGCCAGTAGTATCTTAGCAGCCTCGGAGACCCAGTACTTC. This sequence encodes CASSILAASETQYF.

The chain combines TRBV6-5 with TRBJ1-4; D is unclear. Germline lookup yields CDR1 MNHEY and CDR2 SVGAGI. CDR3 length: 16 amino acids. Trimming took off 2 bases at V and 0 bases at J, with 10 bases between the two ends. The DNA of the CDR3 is TGTGCCAGCAGTTACAACATAGCAACAACTAATGAAAAACTGTTTTTT. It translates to CASSYNIATTNEKLFF.

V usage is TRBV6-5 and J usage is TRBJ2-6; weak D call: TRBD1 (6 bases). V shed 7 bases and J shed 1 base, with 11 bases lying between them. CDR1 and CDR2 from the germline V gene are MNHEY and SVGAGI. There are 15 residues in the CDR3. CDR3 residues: CASTAGVSGANVLTF. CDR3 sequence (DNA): TGTGCCAGCACCGCAGGGGTGTCTGGGGCCAACGTCCTGACTTTC.

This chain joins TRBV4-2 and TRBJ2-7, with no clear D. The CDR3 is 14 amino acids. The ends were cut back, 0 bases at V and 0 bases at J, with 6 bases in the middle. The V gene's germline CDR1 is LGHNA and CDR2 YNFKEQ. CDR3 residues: CASSQEKFSYEQYF. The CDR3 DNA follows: TGTGCCAGCAGCCAAGAAAAGTTCTCCTACGAGCAGTACTTC.

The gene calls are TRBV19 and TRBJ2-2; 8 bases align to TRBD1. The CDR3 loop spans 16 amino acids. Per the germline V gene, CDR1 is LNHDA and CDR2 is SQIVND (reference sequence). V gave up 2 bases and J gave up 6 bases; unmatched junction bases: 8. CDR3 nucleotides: TGTGCCAGTAGTATAATAGCCAGGGGGCAGGCCGGGGAGCTGTTTTTT. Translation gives CASSIIARGQAGELFF.